This T cell receptor (beta chain) was identified during a study of T cell clones after liver transplantation. Background on the study: Pre-transplant mixed lymphocyte reactions yielded third-party-reactive TCRbeta sequences as comparators for graft-donor-reactive sequences. Three of eight recipients were HCV-positive; others had non-autoimmune, non-viral indications. Until 12-24 months post-transplant, subjects got standard immunosuppression and no induction.

General study results and limits: Circulating graft-donor-reactive CD4 TCRbeta sequences fell significantly post-transplant in 5 of 8 subjects.

Produced via immunoSEQ multiplex PCR; TCRdb's table is partial and in-frame only. Of 95,000 to 110,000 clones in the sample, roughly four fifths were seen once. For this clone: Antigen: not known.

The sample was CD4+ T cells from blood, taken approximately 45 months after liver transplant. The receptor was derived from a human patient who received a liver transplant. The T cells may partly be graft donor cells.

For the CDR3, the DNA is TGCGCCAGCAGCTTGGGCAGGGACAGGTCGTACGAGCAGTACTTC. This encodes CASSLGRDRSYEQYF. The chain recombines TRBV5-1 with TRBJ2-7, with 8 bases matching TRBD1. The CDR3 spans 15 residues. Trimming removed 0 bases from V and 4 bases from J; junction bases left unmatched: 6. Per the germline V gene, CDR1 is SGHRS and CDR2 is YFSETQ.